This entry lists 8 T cell receptor beta chains sequenced from one sample in a study of cytomegalovirus exposure and HLA in healthy donors. The PCR ran on 60 Vbeta and 13 Jbeta primers. Generated by immunoSEQ multiplex PCR, the TCRdb table keeps only in-frame clones and is missing some. The table lists over 200,000 clones, 82% of them singletons. Material: PBMCs. The receptors were sampled from a man aged 40-49 years in good health and CMV-seropositive.

This clone has just a few counts. CDR3 DNA: TGTGCCAGCAGCTTAGGGGACACCTCTAACTATGGCTACACCTTC. Protein: CASSLGDTSNYGYTF. The chain employs TRBV7-2 and TRBJ1-2; the D gene is possibly TRBD1 (6 bases). The CDR3 is made up of 15 amino acids. Deletions cut 1 base from V and 0 bases from J, with 9 bases between. Germline V lookup: CDR1 SGHTA, CDR2 FQGNSA.

About this clone itself: In the same sample, other DNA sequences code for this CDR3. The chain links TRBV18 to TRBJ2-5; the D gene is possibly TRBD1 (5 bases). The V end was cut by 3 bases, the J end by 3 bases, with 5 bases between. The CDR3 has 12 amino acids. Germline values: CDR1 KGHSH, CDR2 LQKENI. CDR3: CASSPREETQYF. The CDR3 nucleotides are TGTGCCAGCTCACCCAGGGAAGAGACCCAGTACTTC.

This clone appeared once. The chain combines TRBV30 with TRBJ2-2, with 7 bases identical to TRBD2. The CDR3 covers 15 residues. J gave up 1 base and V 2 bases, and 4 bases lay outside the gene matches. Germline assignment: CDR1 GTSNPN and CDR2 SVGIG (reference sequence). CDR3 region: CAWSFGGGNTGELFF. The CDR3 coding sequence is TGTGCCTGGAGTTTTGGGGGGGGGAACACCGGGGAGCTGTTTTTT.

This clone appeared a few times. The rearrangement joins TRBV29-1 to TRBJ1-5; D is uncertain. V lost 0 bases to trimming and J lost 2 bases, with 8 bases between them. Germline-derived CDR1 and CDR2 are SQVTM and ANQGSEA. The length of the CDR3 is 14 residues. The CDR3 protein is CSVEDGSGNQPQHF. CDR3 sequence (DNA): TGCAGCGTTGAAGACGGGAGTGGCAATCAGCCCCAGCATTTT.

The V and J genes are TRBV7-9 and TRBJ1-5; possibly TRBD1 for D (5 bases). This CDR3 is built from 14 residues. The V gene's germline CDR1 is SEHNR and CDR2 FQNEAQ (reference sequence). V was clipped by 5 bases and J by 4 bases, with 12 bases between them. CDR3 sequence: CASSPGEGNQPQHF. In nucleotides, the CDR3 is TGTGCCAGCAGCCCCGGGGAGGGGAATCAGCCCCAGCATTTT.

The V gene is TRBV4-1, the J gene TRBJ2-3; TRBD2 agrees at 7 bases. With 0 bases clipped from V and 4 bases from J, the junction kept 4 bases outside the gene matches. The CDR3 has 15 residues. The germline CDR1 and CDR2 sequences are MGHRA and YSYEKL. The CDR3 nucleotides read TGCGCCAGCAGCCAAGATGGGCGGGAGTCAGATACGCAGTATTTT. Amino acid sequence: CASSQDGRESDTQYF.

This CDR3 reads CSVRTSGSYEQYF. The DNA for the CDR3 is TGCAGCGTTCGGACTAGCGGGAGTTACGAGCAGTACTTC. This rearrangement joins TRBV29-1 to TRBJ2-7; TRBD2 agrees at 13 bases. J lost 4 bases, V lost 5 bases, and 2 bases had no gene match. CDR1 and CDR2 from the germline V gene are SQVTM and ANQGSEA. The CDR3 sequence is 13 residues long.

The chain employs TRBV6-5 and TRBJ2-7; 11 bases line up with TRBD2. V lost 4 bases, J lost 1 base, and 3 bases stayed unmatched. The CDR3 is 15 amino acids. Germline-derived CDR1 and CDR2 are MNHEY and SVGAGI. The CDR3 bases are TGTGCCAGCAGTTCCGGGACTAGCGGTTCCTACGAGCAGTACGTC. It codes for CASSSGTSGSYEQYV.